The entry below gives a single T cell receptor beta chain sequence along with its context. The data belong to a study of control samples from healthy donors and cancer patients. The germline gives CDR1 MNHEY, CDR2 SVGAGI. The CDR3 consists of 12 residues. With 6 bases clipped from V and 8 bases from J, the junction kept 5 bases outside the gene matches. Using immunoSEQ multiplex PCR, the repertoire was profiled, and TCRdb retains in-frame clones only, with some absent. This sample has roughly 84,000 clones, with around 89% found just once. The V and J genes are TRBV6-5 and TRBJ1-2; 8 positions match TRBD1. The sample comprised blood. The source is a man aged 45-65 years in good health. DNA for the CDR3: TGTGCCAGCAGGAGGACAGGGATCGGCTACACCTTC. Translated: CASRRTGIGYTF.